The clone carrying this TCR beta chain was seen many times. Germline-derived CDR1 and CDR2 are ENHRY and SYGVKD. The CDR3 runs 14 residues. Trimming removed 5 bases from V and 3 bases from J, with 14 bases in between. TCR beta CDR3 regions were amplified from RNA. The HTBI set primed first-round TCR CDR3 RT-PCR. TCRdb processed the multiplex PCR reads anew with MiXCR; each CDR3 protein has one entry. In the table there are about 98,000 distinct CDR3 sequences, about 40% of which are singletons. No progression to ophthalmopathy during 18 months of follow-up defined stable disease. This record comes from a study of T cells in Graves' hyperthyroidism and ophthalmopathy.

The clonotype originates from a woman aged 30 to 39 with Graves' hyperthyroidism. The gene calls are TRBV10-3 and TRBJ2-7; TRBD1 might be the D (6 bases). Sequencing used peripheral blood or thyroid tissue (not recorded which). The CDR3 spells CAISRLKGGYEQYF. The CDR3, as DNA: TGTGCCATCAGTCGGCTCAAAGGGGGCTACGAGCAGTACTTC.